Below, 32 T cell receptor beta chains from the same sample are listed, as sequenced in a study of T cell clones after liver transplantation. The protocol was immunoSEQ multiplex PCR, while the TCRdb copy is restricted to in-frame clones and leaves out a portion. Among 70,000 or so clones listed, 90% were seen once. Sequencing was performed on CD4+ T cells from blood, taken before liver transplant. These receptors were obtained from a human donor who received a liver transplant.

The J gene is TRBJ1-5, the V gene TRBV5-1; the match to TRBD1 covers 8 bases. Germline-derived CDR1 and CDR2 are SGHRS and YFSETQ. V shed 1 base, J shed 5 bases, and the junction held 2 bases outside the gene matches. This CDR3 region has 14 residues. CDR3 coding DNA: TGCGCCAGCAGCTTGACGACAGGGGATCAGCCCCAGCATTTT. Residues: CASSLTTGDQPQHF.

The chain is built from TRBV5-1 and TRBJ1-4; D gene uncertain. The CDR3 length is 15 residues. CDR1 and CDR2 from the germline V gene are SGHRS and YFSETQ. Trimming cost V 0 bases and J 3 bases, with 9 bases left between them. This CDR3 is CASSLVAGSNEKLFF. The CDR3 coding sequence is TGCGCCAGCAGCTTGGTGGCCGGATCTAATGAAAAACTGTTTTTT.

The V and J genes are TRBV30 and TRBJ1-5; tentative D call: TRBD1 (6 bases). Trimming removed 2 bases at V and 4 bases at J, with 12 bases between. Germline V CDR1 and CDR2: GTSNPN, SVGIG (reference sequence). This CDR3 has 14 amino acids. CDR3 protein: CAWSLQGGNQPQHF. In nucleotides, the CDR3 is TGTGCCTGGAGTTTACAAGGGGGAAATCAGCCCCAGCATTTT.

The chain joins TRBV9 to TRBJ2-7, with D perhaps matching TRBD2 (6 bases). CDR1 is SGDLS and CDR2 is YYNGEE in the germline V gene. This CDR3 has 18 amino acids. V was cut by 0 bases and J by 0 bases, with 19 bases left in between. The CDR3 DNA follows: TGTGCCAGCAGCGTAGGGGAGGCTTCTGGCAGGAGCTCCTACGAGCAGTACTTC. Translated: CASSVGEASGRSSYEQYF.

This chain uses TRBV5-1 with TRBJ2-3; D is undetermined. Between the trimmed V and J ends, which lost 0 bases and 1 base, there was a span of 9 bases. The CDR3 consists of 15 residues. CDR1 SGHRS and CDR2 YFSETQ come from the germline V gene. The CDR3 DNA follows: TGCGCCAGCAGCTTGGGGTCTACCGGCACAGATACGCAGTATTTT. Translated: CASSLGSTGTDTQYF.

This chain links TRBV28 with TRBJ1-1; TRBD1 might be the D (6 bases). V dropped 3 bases and J dropped 11 bases, with 16 bases sitting between them. CDR3 length equals 13 residues. Germline V gives CDR1 MDHEN, CDR2 SYDVKM. CDR3 coding DNA: TGTGCCAGCAGTTTGTCGGCAGGGGATGGTGCTTTCTTT. Translating gives CASSLSAGDGAFF.

The chain recombines TRBV10-3 with TRBJ2-1; weak D call: TRBD1 (5 bases). Germline lookup yields CDR1 ENHRY and CDR2 SYGVKD. The CDR3 length is 15 residues. Trimming stripped 3 bases from V and 4 bases from J, with 13 bases between. CDR3 coding DNA: TGTGCCATCAGTGATTTAGGGGAAAGGTACAATGAGCAGTTCTTC. Amino acids: CAISDLGERYNEQFF.

V gene TRBV18 combines with J gene TRBJ2-7; D might be TRBD2 (5 bases). The CDR3 contains 13 residues. The germline gives CDR1 KGHSH, CDR2 LQKENI. The V and J ends lost 3 bases and 6 bases respectively, with 12 bases between them. The CDR3 DNA is TGTGCCAGCTCACCCCTGGAGGATTCCGAGCAGTACTTC. This encodes CASSPLEDSEQYF.

This chain connects TRBV19 to TRBJ2-7, with D perhaps TRBD2 (6 bases). With 9 bases removed from V and 3 bases from J, the gap between germline ends came to 12 bases. The germline V gene has CDR1 LNHDA and CDR2 SQIVND (reference sequence). The CDR3 has 12 residues. CDR3 bases: TGTGCCAGCTCGGGACTTTACTACGAGCAGTACTTC. Its translation is CASSGLYYEQYF.

The CDR3 coding sequence is TGTGCCAGCACGAGGGCCCATACAGGGAGATATCAGCCCCAGCATTTT. Protein product: CASTRAHTGRYQPQHF. The V and J genes are TRBV28 and TRBJ1-5; possibly TRBD1 for D (6 bases). This CDR3 region has 16 residues. V was cut by 7 bases and J by 5 bases, with 21 bases left in between. Germline V gene sequence: CDR1 MDHEN, CDR2 SYDVKM.

This clone was picked up a small number of times. The chain combines TRBV12-5 with TRBJ2-1; the match to TRBD2 covers 8 bases. The CDR3 covers 16 residues. J was trimmed by 0 bases and V by 10 bases; bases with no gene match: 11. In germline, CDR1 is LGHNT, CDR2 FRNRAP. The CDR3 loop reads CATTPGGESSYNEQFF. The CDR3 DNA follows: TGTGCTACCACCCCCGGGGGGGAGAGCTCCTACAATGAGCAGTTCTTC.

DNA for the CDR3: TGTGCCAGCAGTTTCGGCAGCAGCTCTGGGGCCAACGTCCTGACTTTC. As protein: CASSFGSSSGANVLTF. The rearrangement uses TRBV27 and TRBJ2-6; no clear D gene. Germline values: CDR1 MNHEY, CDR2 SMNVEV (reference sequence). Trimming pared 3 bases from V and 0 bases from J, leaving 9 bases between. The CDR3 is 16 amino acids.

V is TRBV30 and J is TRBJ2-5; D is uncertain. CDR3 length: 14 amino acids. CDR1 is GTSNPN and CDR2 is SVGIG in the germline V gene (reference sequence). Trimming stripped 0 bases from V and 1 base from J, with 9 bases between. CDR3 coding DNA: TGTGCCTGGAGTGTGCGGAACCTCCAAGAGACCCAGTACTTC. Encoded protein: CAWSVRNLQETQYF.

The V and J genes are TRBV5-1 and TRBJ2-7; no reliable D call. Germline CDR1 and CDR2: SGHRS and YFSETQ. V was cut by 1 base and J by 5 bases, with 7 bases left in between. The CDR3 is 12 amino acids. CDR3: CASSLTEDEQYF. The CDR3 DNA reads as TGCGCCAGCAGCTTGACAGAGGACGAGCAGTACTTC.

V gene TRBV29-1 combines with J gene TRBJ2-1; TRBD1 agrees at 9 bases. V lost 6 bases to trimming and J lost 0 bases; unmatched junction nucleotides: 3. The CDR3 length is 14 residues. Germline V gene lookup returns CDR1 SQVTM and CDR2 ANQGSEA. The chain's CDR3 is CSVMGQGSYNEQFF. The CDR3 bases are TGCAGCGTAATGGGACAGGGCTCCTACAATGAGCAGTTCTTC.

This clone was counted a single time. CDR3 nucleotides: TGTGCCAGCAGCTACCCACCCCCGGGACTAGCGGGACCTGAGCAGTTCTTC. Its translation is CASSYPPPGLAGPEQFF. This chain connects TRBV5-4 to TRBJ2-1; 13 bases line up with TRBD2. The CDR3 consists of 17 residues. CDR1 is SGHNT, CDR2 YYREEE, per germline (reference sequence). The J segment lost 9 bases and the V segment lost 3 bases, leaving 12 bases of the junction unmatched.

The V and J genes are TRBV11-2 and TRBJ2-1; 7 nucleotides match TRBD2. The CDR3 extends over 15 amino acids. The V segment lost 1 base and the J segment 5 bases; nucleotides outside the gene matches: 5. Germline V gives CDR1 SGHAT, CDR2 FQNNGV. The CDR3 region has the DNA TGTGCCAGCAGCTTAGGGACTAGGCCCCACAATGAGCAGTTCTTC. Translating gives CASSLGTRPHNEQFF.

As DNA, the CDR3 is TGTGCCAGCAGTTCCTCCCTGTACGAGCAGTACTTC. Its protein is CASSSSLYEQYF. The rearrangement joins TRBV28 to TRBJ2-7; D gene ambiguous. V gave up 4 bases and J gave up 4 bases, with 8 bases separating them. The CDR3 extends over 12 amino acids. Per germline, CDR1 MDHEN and CDR2 SYDVKM.

The chain employs TRBV11-2 and TRBJ1-2, with D unresolved. Looked up from germline, CDR1 is SGHAT and CDR2 is FQNNGV. CDR3 length: 14 residues. The germline V and J ends were trimmed by 5 bases and 0 bases, with 10 bases remaining between them. The CDR3 DNA reads TGTGCCAGCAGCGCCGACGGGACTAACTATGGCTACACCTTC. It yields the protein CASSADGTNYGYTF. Complete variable domain (other parts from reference TRBV11-2 and TRBJ1-2): EAGVAQSPRYKIIEKRQSVAFWCNPISGHATLYWYQQILGQGPKLLIQFQNNGVVDDSQLPKDRFSAERLKGVDSTLKIQPAKLEDSAVYLCASSADGTNYGYTFGSGTRLTVV.

V and J are TRBV5-1 and TRBJ2-7; weak D call: TRBD1 (6 bases). Germline assignment: CDR1 SGHRS and CDR2 YFSETQ. This CDR3 spans 14 amino acids. V shed 2 bases and J shed 4 bases, with 13 bases lying between them. As DNA, the CDR3 is TGCGCCAGCAGCTTCCAGGGGCGCCTGTACGAGCAGTACTTC. This gives the protein CASSFQGRLYEQYF.

The chain employs TRBV7-6 and TRBJ2-7; D is unresolved. Germline-derived CDR1 and CDR2 are SGHVS and FNYEAQ. The V and J ends lost 3 bases and 5 bases respectively, with 17 bases between them. CDR3 length equals 15 residues. The CDR3 protein is CASSFGGPGGHEQYF. CDR3 DNA sequence: TGTGCCAGCAGCTTCGGTGGGCCAGGTGGCCACGAGCAGTACTTC. The variable domain in full, completed from reference TRBV7-6 and TRBJ2-7, reads GAGVSQSPRYKVTKRGQDVALRCDPISGHVSLYWYRQALGQGPEFLTYFNYEAQQDKSGLPNDRFSAERPEGSISTLTIQRTEQRDSAMYRCASSFGGPGGHEQYFGPGTRLTVT.

The chain employs TRBV6-6 and TRBJ1-4; the D is unclear. Trimming took 8 bases from V and 0 from J, leaving 7 bases between them. The CDR3 extends over 13 amino acids. In germline, CDR1 is MNHNY, CDR2 SVGAGI (reference sequence). The CDR3: CASGVATNEKLFF. Written as DNA, the CDR3 is TGTGCCAGCGGAGTTGCAACTAATGAAAAACTGTTTTTT.

The sample holds a few counts of this clone. The rearrangement links TRBV11-3 to TRBJ2-1; 9 bases are a match to TRBD2. The ends lost 1 base at V and 5 bases at J; junction bases unmatched: 6. The germline CDR1 and CDR2 sequences are SGHNT and YENEEA. The CDR3 extends over 16 amino acids. CDR3 DNA: TGTGCCAGCAGCTTAGCAGGACTAGCGCGGGACAATGAGCAGTTCTTC. Its translation is CASSLAGLARDNEQFF.

This clone was seen only a few times. The chain links TRBV2 to TRBJ1-5; D gene unclear. Trimming took 5 bases from V and 0 from J, leaving 17 bases between them. The germline gives CDR1 SNHLY, CDR2 FYNNEI. The CDR3 spans 17 residues. Here the CDR3 reads CASSSQRPRSSNQPQHF. The CDR3, as DNA: TGTGCCAGCAGTTCTCAAAGACCCAGGAGTAGCAATCAGCCCCAGCATTTT.

The DNA of the CDR3 is TGTGCCAGCCCAGGGGGAGGGCGGAATAGGTCCGATGAGCAGTTCTTC. Its translation is CASPGGGRNRSDEQFF. The gene calls are TRBV14 and TRBJ2-1; D tentatively fits TRBD1 or TRBD2 (7 bases each). The germline V and J ends were trimmed by 8 bases and 8 bases, with 25 bases remaining between them. CDR3 length equals 16 residues. Germline V gene lookup returns CDR1 SGHDN and CDR2 FVKESK.

The chain recombines TRBV5-1 with TRBJ2-2; D not resolved. Trimming stripped 4 bases from V and 4 bases from J, with 8 bases between. The length of the CDR3 is 13 residues. Germline assignment: CDR1 SGHRS and CDR2 YFSETQ. CDR3 in DNA: TGCGCCAGCAGCCCCCAAGTCACCGGGGAGCTGTTTTTT. This translates into CASSPQVTGELFF.

The chain recombines TRBV19 with TRBJ1-4; the D is unclear. V was trimmed by 6 bases and J by 3 bases, leaving 8 bases between them. The CDR3 totals 13 residues. CDR1 LNHDA and CDR2 SQIVND come from the germline V gene (reference sequence). CDR3 amino acids: CASRWQSNEKLFF. CDR3 DNA sequence: TGTGCCAGTAGGTGGCAGTCTAATGAAAAACTGTTTTTT.

The CDR3, as DNA: TGTGCCAGTAGTATTTCCGCAGGGGGCGCTGGAAACACCATATATTTT. Translation: CASSISAGGAGNTIYF. This chain joins TRBV19 and TRBJ1-3; 8 bases align to TRBD1. The V gene end was trimmed by 3 bases and the J gene end by 2 bases; junction bases not matched to a gene: 6. The germline gives CDR1 LNHDA, CDR2 SQIVND (reference sequence). The CDR3 extends over 16 amino acids.

This clone was counted once. The chain couples TRBV5-6 to TRBJ2-7; 9 nucleotides agree with TRBD1. V shed 4 bases, J shed 2 bases, and the junction held 7 bases outside the gene matches. This CDR3 region has 15 residues. Per the germline V gene, CDR1 is SGHDT and CDR2 is YYEEEE. The DNA for the CDR3 is TGTGCCAGCAGCCTGAACCGACAGGGGGCCTACGAGCAGTACTTC. Its translation is CASSLNRQGAYEQYF. Variable domain in full (rest from reference TRBV5-6 and TRBJ2-7): DAGVTQSPTHLIKTRGQQVTLRCSPKSGHDTVSWYQQALGQGPQFIFQYYEEEERQRGNFPDRFSGHQFPNYSSELNVNALLLGDSALYLCASSLNRQGAYEQYFGPGTRLTVT.

The chain recombines TRBV14 with TRBJ1-2; unclear D gene. There are 13 residues in the CDR3. Germline CDR1 SGHDN, CDR2 FVKESK. V was shortened by 5 bases and J by 7 bases, with 14 bases between the two germline ends. The chain's CDR3 is CASSSRHAGGYTF. CDR3 sequence (DNA): TGTGCCAGCAGCAGCCGACACGCGGGTGGCTACACCTTC.

The genes are TRBV2 and TRBJ2-2; 8 bases are shared with TRBD1. With 8 bases clipped from V and 5 bases from J, the junction kept 13 bases outside the gene matches. Per germline, CDR1 SNHLY and CDR2 FYNNEI. The CDR3 is 16 amino acids. This CDR3 reads CASSDDRGPKTGELFF. DNA for the CDR3: TGTGCCAGCTCAGACGACAGGGGTCCTAAGACCGGGGAGCTGTTTTTT.

The chain recombines TRBV19 with TRBJ1-5; weak D call: TRBD1 (6 bases). Trimming stripped 3 bases from V and 7 bases from J, with 10 bases between. This CDR3 has 13 amino acids. The germline gives CDR1 LNHDA, CDR2 SQIVND (reference sequence). CDR3: CASSIQGIQPQHF. CDR3 nucleotides: TGTGCCAGTAGTATTCAGGGGATCCAGCCCCAGCATTTT.